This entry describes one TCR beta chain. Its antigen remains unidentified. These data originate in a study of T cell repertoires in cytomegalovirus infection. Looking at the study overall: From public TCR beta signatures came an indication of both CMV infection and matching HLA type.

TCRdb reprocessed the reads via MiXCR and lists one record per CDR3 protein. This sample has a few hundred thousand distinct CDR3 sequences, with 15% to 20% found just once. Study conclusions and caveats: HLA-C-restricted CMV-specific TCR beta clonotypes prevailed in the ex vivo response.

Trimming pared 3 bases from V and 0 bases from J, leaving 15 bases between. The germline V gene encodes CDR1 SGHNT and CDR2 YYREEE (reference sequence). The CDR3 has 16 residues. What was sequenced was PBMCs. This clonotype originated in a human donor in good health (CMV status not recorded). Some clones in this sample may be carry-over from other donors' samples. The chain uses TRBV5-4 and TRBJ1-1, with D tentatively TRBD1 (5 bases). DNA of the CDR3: TGTGCCAGCAGCTGGGGTCAACGGGGGTTGAACACTGAAGCTTTCTTT. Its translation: CASSWGQRGLNTEAFF.